This T cell receptor (beta chain) came from a study of radiation and T cells in renal cell carcinoma. Time point reported: blood 4 weeks post-SBRT, at nephrectomy. The treatment was: 15 Gy SBRT to primary tumor, nephrectomy 4 weeks later. Generated by immunoSEQ multiplex PCR, the TCRdb table keeps only in-frame clones and is missing some. The sample lists some 81,000 clones; around 89% were seen once. The CDR3 runs to 12 residues. Germline V gene lookup returns CDR1 LNHDA and CDR2 SQIVND (reference sequence). Trimming took off 5 bases at V and 4 bases at J, with 6 bases between the two ends. The sample was blood, taken from a patient whose treatment included radiotherapy and nephrectomy. The genes are TRBV19 and TRBJ1-5, with no clear D. The sequence came from a woman aged 70 to 79 with renal cell carcinoma. The CDR3 DNA sequence: TGTGCCAGTAGTGGCCCGAATCAGCCCCAGCATTTT. Its protein is CASSGPNQPQHF.